A selection of T cell receptor beta chains follows, all from one sample in a study of blood T cell repertoires in COVID-19. Repertoires were generated with immunoSEQ multiplex PCR, while TCRdb's copy carries only in-frame clones and drops some. The table lists some 80,000 clones, around 80% of them singletons. Sequencing used peripheral blood. Source of these receptors: a woman between 50 and 59 years old with acute or convalescent COVID-19. Each CDR3 is given with its conserved first and last residue. The D gene is left open where the match is weak. The size entry is marked missing in some rows and otherwise reads once, few, many or a size class.

D | length | size | J | V | DNA | CDR3
. | 14 | few | TRBJ2-1 | TRBV20-1 | TGCAGTGCTAGTCCACCGCTAAGGAGCAATGAGCAGTTCTTC | CSASPPLRSNEQFF
. | 11 | once | TRBJ1-2 | TRBV30 | TGTGCCTGGACCAGGGGAAATGGCTACACCTTC | CAWTRGNGYTF
. | 20 | . | TRBJ2-6 | TRBV5-1 | TGCGCCAGCAGCTTGGCCCGTTTAACGGGGGAGAACTCTGGGGCCAACGTCCTGACTTTC | CASSLARLTGENSGANVLTF
. | 15 | . | TRBJ2-7 | TRBV7-2 | TGTGCCAGCAGCTTACAGGCGGGGGCCCCCTACGAGCAGTACTTC | CASSLQAGAPYEQYF
TRBD1 | 17 | few | TRBJ1-6 | TRBV6-1 | TGTGCCAGCAGTGCCGACAGGGGGCGGCCGAATAATTCACCCCTCCACTTT | CASSADRGRPNNSPLHF
TRBD1 | 13 | . | TRBJ2-1 | TRBV2 | TGTGCCAGCAGTTCGGACAGGGGCAATGAGCAGTTCTTC | CASSSDRGNEQFF
. | 13 | . | TRBJ2-4 | TRBV27 | TGTGCCAGCAGTTTATCCAAGCGGGACATTCAGTACTTC | CASSLSKRDIQYF
. | 15 | . | TRBJ2-3 | TRBV7-6 | TGTGCCAGCAGCTTAACTGGAGCTAGCACAGATACGCAGTATTTT | CASSLTGASTDTQYF
. | 11 | . | TRBJ1-2 | TRBV2 | TGTGCCAGCAGTGGGCGGGATGGCTACACCTTC | CASSGRDGYTF
. | 12 | . | TRBJ2-5 | TRBV19 | TGTGCCAGTAAGGGGCAGGAAGAGACCCAGTACTTC | CASKGQEETQYF
TRBD1 | 17 | few | TRBJ1-2 | TRBV7-9 | TGTGCCAGCAGCCCGGAGACAGGGGTTTGGTTTAACTATGGCTACACCTTC | CASSPETGVWFNYGYTF
TRBD2 | 16 | . | TRBJ2-7 | TRBV14 | TGTGCCAGCAGCGTGACTAGCGGGAGAGGCCCCTACGAGCAGTACTTC | CASSVTSGRGPYEQYF
TRBD2 | 15 | . | TRBJ2-1 | TRBV3-1/TRBV3-2 | TGTGCCAGCAGCCAAGATCTACTAGCGGGGGGCGAGCAGTTCTTC | CASSQDLLAGGEQFF
. | 18 | . | TRBJ1-6 | TRBV7-2 | TGTGCCAGCAGTCCAGAAGCGGTGGGTAGCTCCTATAATTCACCCCTCCACTTT | CASSPEAVGSSYNSPLHF
TRBD2 | 14 | . | TRBJ2-7 | TRBV29-1 | TGCAGCGTTGAAGGGGGGGGACGCCGGAACGAGCAGTACTTC | CSVEGGGRRNEQYF
. | 18 | once | TRBJ2-7 | TRBV5-1 | TGCGCCAGCAGCCCGGCAGCCCCCACTAGTCGGTACTCCTACGAGCAGTACTTC | CASSPAAPTSRYSYEQYF
. | 15 | . | TRBJ1-1 | TRBV30 | TGTGCCTGGAGTGCCGGATACGGACTTCGGACTGAAGCTTTCTTT | CAWSAGYGLRTEAFF
. | 15 | few | TRBJ2-1 | TRBV4-2 | TGTGCCAGCAGCCAAGTTTGGGACATAGACAATGAGCAGTTCTTC | CASSQVWDIDNEQFF
TRBD2 | 13 | . | TRBJ2-5 | TRBV27 | TGTGCCAGCAGTCTTTGGGGGGGGGAGACCCAGTACTTC | CASSLWGGETQYF
TRBD1 | 15 | few | TRBJ1-4 | TRBV6-5 | TGTGCCAGCAGTAGGCGACAGGGTACTAATGAAAAACTGTTTTTT | CASSRRQGTNEKLFF
. | 13 | . | TRBJ2-3 | TRBV2 | TGTGCCAGCAGTGGAGCGAAAGGGGGTACGCAGTATTTT | CASSGAKGGTQYF
TRBD1 | 17 | . | TRBJ2-5 | TRBV11-2 | TGTGCCAGCAGCTTAGATGGGCCGACAGGGGGCGAGGAGACCCAGTACTTC | CASSLDGPTGGEETQYF
. | 14 | . | TRBJ2-7 | TRBV5-6 | TGTGCCAGCAGCTCGTGGGACATCATCCACGAGCAGTACTTC | CASSSWDIIHEQYF
. | 15 | . | TRBJ1-4 | TRBV5-8 | TGTGCCAGCAGCTCGGACCTGAGGGCGGTCGAAAAACTGTTTTTT | CASSSDLRAVEKLFF
. | 14 | . | TRBJ2-3 | TRBV9 | TGTGCCAGCAGCCTTAGCGGTTTCACAGATACGCAGTATTTT | CASSLSGFTDTQYF
TRBD2 | 16 | . | TRBJ2-1 | TRBV4-1 | TGCGCCAGCAGCAAAGGCGCGGGACTAGGCGGCGATGAGCAGTTCTTC | CASSKGAGLGGDEQFF
TRBD2 | 16 | . | TRBJ2-3 | TRBV4-3 | TGCGCCAGCAGCCAAGATCCTAGCGGAAGCACAGATACGCAGTATTTT | CASSQDPSGSTDTQYF
TRBD1 | 13 | . | TRBJ2-2 | TRBV29-1 | TGCAGTGGACAGGGATCGTTCACCGGGGAGCTGTTTTTT | CSGQGSFTGELFF
TRBD1 | 13 | . | TRBJ2-3 | TRBV4-1 | TGCGCCAGCAGCCAAGCTACAGGGGTTTCGCAGTATTTT | CASSQATGVSQYF
TRBD2 | 15 | . | TRBJ2-3 | TRBV4-2 | TGTGCCAGCAGCCGGCGGCGGGGGGACACAGATACGCAGTATTTT | CASSRRRGDTDTQYF
TRBD1 | 14 | . | TRBJ1-2 | TRBV27 | TGTGCCAGCAGACCCGGACAGGGACGCTATGGCTACACCTTC | CASRPGQGRYGYTF
TRBD2 | 17 | . | TRBJ2-2 | TRBV6-4 | TGTGCCAGCAGTTCGACTAGCGGGGGGATCAACACCGGGGAGCTGTTTTTT | CASSSTSGGINTGELFF
. | 14 | . | TRBJ2-5 | TRBV24-1 | TGTGCCACCAGTGACGGAGGGGCTTGGGAGACCCAGTACTTC | CATSDGGAWETQYF